Shown below are 15 T cell receptor beta chains from a single sample sequenced in a study of T cells after yellow fever vaccination. TCRdb reprocessed the 5' RACE reads with MiXCR, giving one entry per CDR3 protein. The profile shows 300,000 to 350,000 distinct CDR3 sequences, 3.5% to 4.5% of them singletons. The sample was PBMCs, taken 15 days after the yellow fever booster vaccination. The receptors originated from a man aged 18 to 29 who received the YFV17D yellow fever vaccine.

This clonotype was counted between two and nine times. The chain has TRBV7-8 and TRBJ1-3; 9 nucleotides agree with TRBD1. V lost 5 bases, J lost 4 bases, and 15 bases stayed unmatched. The CDR3 totals 18 residues. The germline V gene encodes CDR1 SGHVS and CDR2 FQNEAQ. As DNA, the CDR3 is TGTGCCAGCAGCCCGGACAGGGGAGGAACTCGCGGGGGAAACACCATATATTTT. Its translation: CASSPDRGGTRGGNTIYF.

For this clonotype: This may stem from a read error, because a much larger clone lies one nucleotide away. The chain recombines TRBV11-2 with TRBJ2-5; D not resolved. Trimming removed 5 bases from V and 0 bases from J, with 10 bases in between. This CDR3 contains 14 residues. Germline V gene sequence: CDR1 SGHAT, CDR2 FQNNGV. The CDR3 loop is CASSGSQYQETQYF. CDR3 coding DNA: TGTGCCAGCAGCGGTTCCCAGTACCAAGAGACCCAGTACTTC.

The chain employs TRBV7-2 and TRBJ1-6, with TRBD1 identical over 8 bases. The CDR3 runs to 12 residues. From germline, CDR1 is SGHTA and CDR2 FQGNSA. V was pared by 8 bases and J by 8 bases, with 2 bases of the junction left unmatched. CDR3 residues: CASGTGHSPLHF. The CDR3 DNA reads TGTGCCAGCGGGACAGGTCATTCACCCCTCCACTTT.

At least ten counts were recorded for this clonotype. V and J are TRBV12-3 or TRBV12-4 and TRBJ1-2; D gene ambiguous. V lost 5 bases to trimming and J lost 1 base, with 8 bases between them. The CDR3 runs 13 residues. Written as DNA, the CDR3 is TGTGCCAGCAGTCCCGGTGTTAACTATGGCTACACCTTC. Encoded protein: CASSPGVNYGYTF.

This chain uses TRBV12-3 or TRBV12-4 with TRBJ2-5; 8 nucleotides agree with TRBD1. The CDR3 has 14 amino acids. V lost 5 bases, J lost 2 bases, and 4 bases stayed unmatched. CDR3 residues: CASSTYRGQETQYF. CDR3 nucleotides: TGTGCCAGCAGTACTTACAGGGGGCAAGAGACCCAGTACTTC.

This clonotype was detected many times. The CDR3 nucleotides read TGCGCCAGCAGCCAAGACTGGACAGGGGGGCAGCCCCAGCATTTT. Translating gives CASSQDWTGGQPQHF. The chain carries TRBV4-3 and TRBJ1-5; TRBD1 agrees at 10 bases. J was trimmed by 7 bases and V by 0 bases; bases with no gene match: 3. There are 15 residues in the CDR3. CDR1 and CDR2 from the germline V gene are LGHNA and YSLEER.

V usage is TRBV4-2 and J usage is TRBJ1-1; possible D gene TRBD1, 5 bases. Germline loops: CDR1 LGHNA, CDR2 YNFKEQ. V was cut by 1 base and J by 1 base, with 13 bases left in between. This CDR3 has 16 residues. The CDR3 region has the DNA TGTGCCAGCAGCCAAGTCAGGGAGGGGCCGAACACTGAAGCTTTCTTT. Its protein product is CASSQVREGPNTEAFF.

This clonotype was seen at least ten times. This sequence joins TRBV20-1 and TRBJ2-5; 12 nucleotides align to TRBD2. J lost 5 bases, V lost 3 bases, and 10 bases had no gene match. Germline CDR1 DFQATT, CDR2 SNEGSKA (reference sequence). This CDR3 spans 16 amino acids. The CDR3 sequence is CSARDPSGGAGETQYF. The DNA for the CDR3 is TGCAGTGCTAGGGACCCTAGCGGGGGGGCGGGTGAGACCCAGTACTTC.

The table lists this clonotype with many counts. The rearrangement uses TRBV5-1 and TRBJ2-6; D is unresolved. Trimming pared 1 base from V and 0 bases from J, leaving 8 bases between. The CDR3 is made up of 16 amino acids. In germline, CDR1 is SGHRS, CDR2 YFSETQ. This chain's CDR3 is CASSLNGASGANVLTF. Here the CDR3 DNA reads TGCGCCAGCAGCTTGAACGGCGCCTCTGGGGCCAACGTCCTGACTTTC.

The V gene is TRBV9, the J gene TRBJ2-7; 7 bases match TRBD2. CDR1 and CDR2 from the germline V gene are SGDLS and YYNGEE. The CDR3 extends over 13 amino acids. V shed 4 bases and J 7 bases; nucleotides not matched to a gene: 8. The DNA for the CDR3 is TGTGCCAGCAGCTCGGGACTAACGGTGGAGCAGTACTTC. This gives the protein CASSSGLTVEQYF.

The chain joins TRBV20-1 to TRBJ1-5, with D possibly matching TRBD1 (6 bases). The germline V gene encodes CDR1 DFQATT and CDR2 SNEGSKA (reference sequence). This CDR3 spans 14 amino acids. Trimming shortened V by 5 bases and J by 2 bases, and 13 bases separated the two germline ends. The CDR3 reads CSASQGLGNQPQHF. The CDR3 coding sequence is TGCAGTGCTTCACAGGGTTTAGGCAATCAGCCCCAGCATTTT.

The sample holds many counts of this clonotype. J is TRBJ2-3 and V is TRBV5-1; perhaps D is TRBD1 or TRBD2 (6 bases each). This CDR3 is 16 amino acids long. The germline V and J ends were trimmed by 3 bases and 0 bases, with 14 bases remaining between them. The germline V gene has CDR1 SGHRS and CDR2 YFSETQ. The CDR3 sequence is CASSWRGETSTDTQYF. The CDR3 bases are TGCGCCAGCAGCTGGAGGGGGGAAACTAGCACAGATACGCAGTATTTT.

J is TRBJ1-6 and V is TRBV12-5; no clear D. Deletions cut 5 bases from V and 5 bases from J, with 13 bases between. The CDR3 spans 15 residues. The germline V gene has CDR1 LGHNT and CDR2 FRNRAP. This chain's CDR3 is CASGGSTGDNSPLHF. In DNA, the CDR3 is TGTGCTAGTGGTGGGAGTACCGGCGATAATTCACCCCTCCACTTT.

In its sample, this clonotype was seen a few times. V usage is TRBV12-3 or TRBV12-4 and J usage is TRBJ2-1; 11 bases align to TRBD2. The CDR3 contains 16 residues. The ends lost 3 bases at V and 4 bases at J; junction bases unmatched: 5. CDR3 amino acids: CASSFSGGAAYNEQFF. The CDR3 DNA reads TGTGCCAGCAGTTTTAGCGGGGGGGCAGCATACAATGAGCAGTTCTTC.

The J gene is TRBJ2-1, the V gene TRBV7-2; TRBD2 is a possible D gene (5 bases). V shed 2 bases and J shed 6 bases, with 14 bases lying between them. This CDR3 contains 15 residues. The germline V gene has CDR1 SGHTA and CDR2 FQGNSA. In DNA form, the CDR3 reads TGTGCCAGCAGCTTACAACGGGGTATGGGCAATGAGCAGTTCTTC. As protein: CASSLQRGMGNEQFF.